The source of this T cell receptor beta chain is a study of OX40 agonist ivuxolimab in advanced cancers. Background on the study: Every 2 weeks, patients got intravenous ivuxolimab at one of six dose levels (0.01-10 mg/kg).

With baseline, cycle 4 day 1, and cycle 7 day 1 as timepoints, blood was sampled. Points from the study as a whole: Antigen targets of the expanded peripheral T cells went undetermined. Mean expanded clone counts were higher in CD8+ than CD4+ T cells.

Trimming stripped 2 bases from V and 3 bases from J, with 11 bases between. This CDR3 has 14 amino acids. Germline V gene sequence: CDR1 MNHEY, CDR2 SVGAGI. Using immunoSEQ multiplex PCR, the repertoire was profiled, and TCRdb retains in-frame clones only, with some absent. The sample yields about 79,000 clones, 75% to 95% seen once. Of note for this clone: Its target is unknown.

The sequencing used CD4+ or CD8+ T cells sorted from blood, collected in a trial of the OX40 agonist ivuxolimab. V gene TRBV6-5 combines with J gene TRBJ2-7; possibly TRBD1 for D (5 bases). This clonotype was obtained from an adult with an advanced solid tumor such as melanoma, head and neck, liver or kidney cancer. For the CDR3, the DNA is TGTGCCAGCAGTTACGGCAGGGCCGACTACGAGCAGTACTTC. Translated: CASSYGRADYEQYF.